This passage covers 17 T cell receptor beta chains from one sample sequenced in a study of control samples from healthy donors and cancer patients. Assay used: immunoSEQ multiplex PCR; TCRdb lists only in-frame clones, some missing. The data show tens of thousands of clones, roughly nine tenths seen once. The sample comprised blood. The receptors originated from a woman in her 70s in good health.

J is TRBJ2-3 and V is TRBV4-1; D gene ambiguous. Between the trimmed V and J ends, which lost 6 bases and 0 bases, there was a span of 16 bases. The CDR3 has 16 amino acids. Germline lookup yields CDR1 MGHRA and CDR2 YSYEKL. The CDR3 region has the DNA TGCGCCAGCAGAGGAGTGGGTTGGGCCAGCACAGATACGCAGTATTTT. It translates to CASRGVGWASTDTQYF.

This clone was seen just once. The chain is built from TRBV19 and TRBJ1-5, with 8 bases fitting TRBD1. The CDR3 is made up of 17 amino acids. After removal of 5 bases from V and 0 bases from J, the junction contained 9 bases not matched to a gene. Germline V gives CDR1 LNHDA, CDR2 SQIVND (reference sequence). CDR3 sequence: CASSVTGTGYSNQPQHF. In DNA, the CDR3 is TGTGCCAGTAGTGTTACCGGGACAGGCTATAGCAATCAGCCCCAGCATTTT.

This clone came up once. At one end the junction does not follow the germline gene, possibly because of a read error. The CDR3 sequence: CASSQDRGTEAFF. The CDR3 DNA reads TGTGCTAGCAGCCAGGACAGGGGGACTGAAGCTTTCTTT. V and J are TRBV7-7 and TRBJ1-1; 10 bases are a match to TRBD1. Germline V gene sequence: CDR1 SSHAT, CDR2 FNYEAQ (reference sequence). The CDR3 runs 13 residues.

The chain recombines TRBV4-1 with TRBJ1-2, with unresolved D. Germline V gene sequence: CDR1 MGHRA, CDR2 YSYEKL. The CDR3 runs 11 residues. Trimming pared 1 base from V and 8 bases from J, leaving 5 bases between. As DNA, the CDR3 is TGCGCCAGCAGCCAAGTAAGGGGCTACACCTTC. Protein product: CASSQVRGYTF.

The CDR3 nucleotides are TGTGCCAGCAGTTACACAGCGCACGAGCAGTACTTC. Amino acids: CASSYTAHEQYF. The V call is TRBV6-6, the J call TRBJ2-7, with D unresolved. Germline values: CDR1 MNHNY, CDR2 SVGAGI (reference sequence). Trimming left V 2 bases short and J 5 bases short, with 7 bases between. The CDR3 runs to 12 residues.

This chain uses TRBV19 with TRBJ2-7, with D possibly matching TRBD1 (6 bases). The CDR3 is 14 residues long. V was trimmed by 8 bases and J by 0 bases, leaving 14 bases between them. CDR1 and CDR2 from the germline V gene are LNHDA and SQIVND (reference sequence). DNA of the CDR3: TGTGCCAGTTCCAACAGACAGGCCTCCTACGAGCAGTACTTC. Its translation: CASSNRQASYEQYF.

The chain employs TRBV10-3 and TRBJ2-7, with 9 bases matching TRBD2. V shed 0 bases and J 5 bases; nucleotides not matched to a gene: 5. CDR1 and CDR2 from the germline V gene are ENHRY and SYGVKD. The CDR3 totals 15 residues. DNA for the CDR3: TGTGCCATCAGTGAGTCTGGCGGGAGGGTAGACGAGCAGTACTTC. Protein: CAISESGGRVDEQYF.

The chain recombines TRBV7-2 with TRBJ1-2, with D tentatively TRBD1 (6 bases). V was trimmed by 5 bases and J by 4 bases, leaving 23 bases between them. This CDR3 spans 17 amino acids. The germline gives CDR1 SGHTA, CDR2 FQGNSA. CDR3 amino acids: CASSQNRGGRTGYGYTF. Written as DNA, the CDR3 is TGTGCCAGCAGCCAAAACCGGGGGGGGCGAACGGGCTATGGCTACACCTTC.

The count of this clone is one. The chain employs TRBV7-2 and TRBJ1-5, with D possibly TRBD1 on 6 matching bases. This CDR3 region has 15 residues. The V end was cut by 3 bases, the J end by 2 bases, with 11 bases between. Per germline, CDR1 SGHTA and CDR2 FQGNSA. The CDR3 nucleotides read TGTGCCAGCAGCTTCGGCCCAGGGGGCAATCAGCCCCAGCATTTT. This encodes CASSFGPGGNQPQHF.

The chain links TRBV19 to TRBJ2-1; TRBD2 aligns across 9 bases. The germline V gene has CDR1 LNHDA and CDR2 SQIVND (reference sequence). Trimming cost V 7 bases and J 4 bases; bases outside gene matches: 5. CDR3 size: 14 residues. DNA for the CDR3: TGTGCCAGTATGGGGCTAGCGGGGTACAATGAGCAGTTCTTC. It codes for CASMGLAGYNEQFF. The whole variable domain, remainder taken from reference TRBV19 and TRBJ2-1, is DGGITQSPKYLFRKEGQNVTLSCEQNLNHDAMYWYRQDPGQGLRLIYYSQIVNDFQKGDIAEGYSVSREKKESFPLTVTSAQKNPTAFYLCASMGLAGYNEQFFGPGTRLTVL.

V is TRBV6-5 and J is TRBJ1-1; TRBD1 agrees at 8 bases. Trimming cost V 7 bases and J 4 bases; bases outside gene matches: 11. The CDR3 loop spans 15 amino acids. Germline V lookup: CDR1 MNHEY, CDR2 SVGAGI. CDR3 residues: CASKPGQAIVTEAFF. In DNA, the CDR3 is TGTGCCAGCAAGCCGGGACAGGCAATAGTCACTGAAGCTTTCTTT.

The V call is TRBV6-1, the J call TRBJ2-2; D is ambiguous. CDR3 length equals 13 residues. From germline, CDR1 is MNHNS and CDR2 SASEGT. Trimming removed 1 base from V and 1 base from J, with 1 base in between. This chain's CDR3 is CASSEVNTGELFF. The CDR3 bases are TGTGCCAGCAGTGAAGTGAACACCGGGGAGCTGTTTTTT.

The chain employs TRBV7-2 and TRBJ1-2, with D tentatively TRBD1 (5 bases). The CDR3 has 16 amino acids. Deletions cut 3 bases from V and 4 bases from J, with 18 bases between. CDR1 SGHTA and CDR2 FQGNSA come from the germline V gene. CDR3 protein: CASSFTGTQAFYGYTF. CDR3 sequence (DNA): TGTGCCAGCAGCTTCACCGGGACGCAAGCCTTCTATGGCTACACCTTC.

This chain uses TRBV19 with TRBJ1-6; maybe TRBD1 (6 bases). The CDR3 is 16 amino acids. Germline assignment: CDR1 LNHDA and CDR2 SQIVND (reference sequence). V shed 6 bases and J shed 7 bases, with 19 bases lying between them. The CDR3 region has the DNA TGTGCCAGTAGGAAACTGGACGGGGGGCAGAATTCACCCCTCCACTTT. This gives the protein CASRKLDGGQNSPLHF.

The rearrangement joins TRBV7-2 to TRBJ1-2; possibly TRBD1 for D (6 bases). V was cut by 10 bases and J by 1 base, with 19 bases left in between. CDR3 length equals 15 residues. Per germline, CDR1 SGHTA and CDR2 FQGNSA. The chain's CDR3 is CATNAGGGGNYGYTF. The CDR3 DNA is TGTGCCACCAACGCCGGGGGAGGGGGTAACTATGGCTACACCTTC.

The CDR3, as DNA: TGCGCCAGCGCAGCCCGGGAGGTAGCGGGGGGCAGGCAGTTCTTC. The encoded protein is CASAAREVAGGRQFF. The J gene is TRBJ2-1, the V gene TRBV5-1; 10 bases are a match to TRBD2. With V trimmed by 7 bases and J by 12 bases, 16 bases remained unmatched. Germline loops: CDR1 SGHRS, CDR2 YFSETQ. This CDR3 comprises 15 residues.

This chain joins TRBV29-1 and TRBJ1-1; D not resolved. Germline loops: CDR1 SQVTM, CDR2 ANQGSEA. V lost 3 bases and J lost 8, with 10 bases in between. The CDR3 has 11 residues. CDR3: CSVDNPLEAFF. The CDR3 coding sequence is TGCAGCGTTGATAACCCTCTCGAAGCTTTCTTT.